Below are 15 T cell receptor beta chains sequenced from a single sample in a study of T cells after yellow fever vaccination. TCRdb fed the 5' RACE reads into MiXCR, producing one record per CDR3 protein. This repertoire shows about 130,000 distinct CDR3 sequences, roughly 10% found once; its top ten account for less than 40%. This material consisted of CD8+ T cells sorted from PBMCs, taken on the day of the yellow fever booster vaccination. Receptor source: a man younger than 35 who received the YFV17D yellow fever vaccine.

The genes are TRBV12-3 or TRBV12-4 and TRBJ2-7; D ambiguous. Trimming took off 2 bases at V and 3 bases at J, with 5 bases between the two ends. The CDR3 is made up of 12 amino acids. The CDR3 DNA reads as TGTGCCAGCAGTTTATCTTTCTACGAGCAGTACTTC. It specifies CASSLSFYEQYF.

This rearrangement joins TRBV18 to TRBJ1-5, with unresolved D. Germline V gene lookup returns CDR1 KGHSH and CDR2 LQKENI. The CDR3 runs 16 residues. V was clipped by 1 base and J by 5 bases, with 15 bases between them. CDR3 residues: CASSPRHPDGDQPQHF. DNA of the CDR3: TGTGCCAGCTCACCACGGCACCCAGATGGGGATCAGCCCCAGCATTTT.

For the CDR3, the DNA is TGCGCCAGCAGCCAAGGTTTCACAGGGCATCAGCCCCAGCATTTT. It translates to CASSQGFTGHQPQHF. The chain joins TRBV4-1 to TRBJ1-5; D is perhaps TRBD1 (6 bases). The V end lost 1 base, the J end lost 5 bases, and 12 bases lay between the germline ends. From germline, CDR1 is MGHRA and CDR2 YSYEKL. This CDR3 is built from 15 residues.

This clonotype was observed at least ten times. The V call is TRBV7-9, the J call TRBJ2-3; D possibly matches TRBD1 or TRBD2 (5 bases each). V was cut by 5 bases and J by 9 bases, with 9 bases left in between. Looked up from germline, CDR1 is SEHNR and CDR2 is FQNEAQ (reference sequence). The CDR3 length is 11 residues. The CDR3 loop is CASSVGVTQYF. The CDR3 bases are TGTGCCAGCAGCGTGGGGGTCACGCAGTATTTT.

This chain links TRBV6-5 with TRBJ2-3, with 9 nucleotides matching TRBD1. The CDR3 runs to 15 residues. The V segment lost 0 bases and the J segment 4 bases; nucleotides outside the gene matches: 2. CDR1 and CDR2 (germline): MNHEY, SVGAGI. CDR3 sequence reads: CASSYSQGAADTQYF. The CDR3 coding sequence is TGTGCCAGCAGTTACTCACAGGGGGCTGCAGATACGCAGTATTTT.

This clonotype was recorded a few times. V usage is TRBV29-1 and J usage is TRBJ2-1; a weak D match, TRBD1 (6 bases). V was trimmed by 7 bases and J by 7 bases, leaving 26 bases between them. This CDR3 is built from 16 residues. Germline CDR1 and CDR2: SQVTM and ANQGSEA. The DNA of the CDR3 is TGCAGCGCCCAGGGGTCCACGGGCCGTCGGAGGAATGAGCAGTTCTTC. It is translated as CSAQGSTGRRRNEQFF.

This rearrangement joins TRBV6-5 to TRBJ1-1, with TRBD1 as a possible D gene (5 bases). Per the germline V gene, CDR1 is MNHEY and CDR2 is SVGAGI. The CDR3 contains 14 residues. The V and J ends lost 8 bases and 1 base respectively, with 14 bases between them. The CDR3 loop reads CASHPGTANTEAFF. The CDR3 coding sequence is TGTGCCAGCCACCCCGGGACGGCGAACACTGAAGCTTTCTTT.

The J gene is TRBJ2-7, the V gene TRBV4-3; 8 bases map to TRBD1. The CDR3 has 15 residues. The germline gives CDR1 LGHNA, CDR2 YSLEER. V shed 1 base and J 3 bases; nucleotides not matched to a gene: 5. As DNA, the CDR3 is TGCGCCAGCAGCCAAGGGAGGGACAGGATCTACGAGCAGTACTTC. Amino acid sequence: CASSQGRDRIYEQYF.

This clonotype turned up a few times. The chain is built from TRBV7-2 and TRBJ2-2; tentatively, D is TRBD1 (6 bases). The CDR3 extends over 15 amino acids. The ends were cut back, 2 bases at V and 1 base at J, with 8 bases in the middle. Germline V gene sequence: CDR1 SGHTA, CDR2 FQGNSA. The CDR3 protein is CASSLRTVNTGELFF. The CDR3 nucleotides read TGTGCCAGCAGCTTAAGGACAGTGAACACCGGGGAGCTGTTTTTT. Full variable domain (rest looked up from reference TRBV7-2 and TRBJ2-2): GAGVSQSPSNKVTEKGKDVELRCDPISGHTALYWYRQSLGQGLEFLIYFQGNSAPDKSGLPSDRFSAERTGGSVSTLTIQRTQQEDSAVYLCASSLRTVNTGELFFGEGSRLTVL.

This clonotype was seen at least ten times. The V and J genes are TRBV7-9 and TRBJ2-3, with D tentatively TRBD1 (5 bases). The germline gives CDR1 SEHNR, CDR2 FQNEAQ (reference sequence). V shed 1 base and J shed 4 bases, with 15 bases lying between them. This CDR3 is built from 16 residues. CDR3 sequence reads: CASSLVQGRFADTQYF. CDR3 bases: TGTGCCAGCAGCTTAGTCCAGGGCAGATTCGCAGATACGCAGTATTTT.

The table lists this clonotype with many counts. The chain links TRBV28 to TRBJ2-7; 8 bases map to TRBD1. Germline CDR1 reads MDHEN; CDR2 reads SYDVKM. The CDR3 runs to 13 residues. The V gene end was trimmed by 3 bases and the J gene end by 5 bases; junction bases not matched to a gene: 3. In DNA form, the CDR3 reads TGTGCCAGCAGTTTTGACAGGGGCCACGAGCAGTACGTC. This gives the protein CASSFDRGHEQYV.

This clonotype was recorded a few times. The CDR3 DNA sequence: TGTGCCAGCAGTGAACTCAGGGCTAACACAGATACGCAGTATTTT. Its protein product is CASSELRANTDTQYF. The rearrangement uses TRBV6-1 and TRBJ2-3, with D possibly being TRBD1 (5 bases). Germline CDR1 reads MNHNS; CDR2 reads SASEGT. CDR3 length: 15 residues. Trimming pared 2 bases from V and 2 bases from J, leaving 11 bases between.

The CDR3 sequence is CSVGQGPLLIEAFF. The CDR3 bases are TGCAGCGTTGGACAGGGCCCGCTTTTAATTGAAGCTTTCTTT. The rearrangement links TRBV29-1 to TRBJ1-1; 7 bases are shared with TRBD1. Trimming took 4 bases from V and 7 from J; bases not matched to a gene: 12. Germline V lookup: CDR1 SQVTM, CDR2 ANQGSEA. CDR3 length: 14 residues.

This clonotype has only a few counts. This chain uses TRBV29-1 with TRBJ1-3, with TRBD1 matching 10 bases. Germline trimming cut 6 bases from V and 3 bases from J; bases unmatched to any gene: 8. Germline V gene data show CDR1 as SQVTM and CDR2 as ANQGSEA. The CDR3 runs 15 residues. CDR3 nucleotide sequence: TGCAGCGTGGCCGGGACAGGGGACAATGGAAACACCATATATTTT. The encoded protein is CSVAGTGDNGNTIYF.

Concerning this clonotype: At one boundary the junction diverges from the germline segment, which might be a read error. The rearrangement joins TRBV11-2 to TRBJ1-3; D remains ambiguous. The germline V gene has CDR1 SGHAT and CDR2 FQNNGV. The length of the CDR3 is 14 residues. For the CDR3, the DNA is TGTGCCAGCAGGCGCAGCCTCTCTGGAAACACCACATATTTT. Its translation: CASRRSLSGNTTYF.